This TCR beta chain emerged from a study of CD8 T cells in ankylosing spondylitis. Overall study results and limits: Researchers reportedly found disease-linked clones significantly enriched in matched ankylosing spondylitis synovial fluid. Roughly eight highly homologous variants made up a TCR beta motif that seemed to typify ankylosing spondylitis blood. Before this, some motif variants had been reported in reactive arthritis synovial fluid and blood.

Quantitative molecular-barcoded 5'-RACE generated the TCR beta libraries. TCRdb ran MiXCR on the 5' RACE reads and lists one entry per CDR3 protein. Here the sample spans roughly 440,000 distinct CDR3 sequences, 15% to 20% being singletons. Germline V gene lookup returns CDR1 SGHTA and CDR2 FQGNSA. The CDR3 extends over 14 amino acids. Trimming removed 1 base at V and 6 bases at J, with 9 bases between. A note on this clonotype: The target antigen is unknown.

The sequencing input was blood, either unsorted or a sorted T cell fraction (not recorded which). This TCR was recovered from a male donor with ankylosing spondylitis. The rearrangement uses TRBV7-2 and TRBJ2-2, with D tentatively TRBD1 (5 bases). The CDR3 DNA follows: TGTGCCAGCAGCTTAGGCAGGGTTGCCGGGGAGCTGTTTTTT. Translating gives CASSLGRVAGELFF.